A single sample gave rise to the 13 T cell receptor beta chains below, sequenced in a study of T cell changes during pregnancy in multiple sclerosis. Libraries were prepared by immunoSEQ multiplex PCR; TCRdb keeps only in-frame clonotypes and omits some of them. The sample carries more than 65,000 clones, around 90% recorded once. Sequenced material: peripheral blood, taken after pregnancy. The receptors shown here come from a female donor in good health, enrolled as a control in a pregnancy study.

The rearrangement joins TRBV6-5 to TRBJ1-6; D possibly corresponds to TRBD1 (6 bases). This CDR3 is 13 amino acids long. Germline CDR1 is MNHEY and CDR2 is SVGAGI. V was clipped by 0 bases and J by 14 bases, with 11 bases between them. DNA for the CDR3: TGTGCCAGCAGTTACTCGACAGGCGTCACCCTCCACTTT. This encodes CASSYSTGVTLHF.

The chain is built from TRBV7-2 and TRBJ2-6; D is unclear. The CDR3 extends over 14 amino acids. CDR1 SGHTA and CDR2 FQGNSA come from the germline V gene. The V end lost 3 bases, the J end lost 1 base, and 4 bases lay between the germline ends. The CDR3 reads CASSFSSGANVLTF. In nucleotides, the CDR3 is TGTGCCAGCAGCTTTTCTTCTGGGGCCAACGTCCTGACTTTC.

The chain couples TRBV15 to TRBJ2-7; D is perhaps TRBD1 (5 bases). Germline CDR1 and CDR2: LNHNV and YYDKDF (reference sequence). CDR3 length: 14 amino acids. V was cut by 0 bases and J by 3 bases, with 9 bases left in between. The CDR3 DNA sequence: TGTGCCACCAGCAGAGAGGGGCTACTCTACGAGCAGTACTTC. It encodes CATSREGLLYEQYF.

The CDR3 is CASSGGAGSATDTQYF. CDR3 DNA sequence: TGTGCCAGCAGCGGGGGAGCGGGATCGGCCACAGATACGCAGTATTTT. The chain combines TRBV9 with TRBJ2-3; 7 positions match TRBD2. Germline CDR1 is SGDLS and CDR2 is YYNGEE. The CDR3 spans 16 residues. J lost 2 bases, V lost 3 bases, and 9 bases had no gene match. The whole variable domain, filled in from reference TRBV9 and TRBJ2-3, reads DSGVTQTPKHLITATGQRVTLRCSPRSGDLSVYWYQQSLDQGLQFLIQYYNGEERAKGNILERFSAQQFPDLHSELNLSSLELGDSALYFCASSGGAGSATDTQYFGPGTRLTVL.

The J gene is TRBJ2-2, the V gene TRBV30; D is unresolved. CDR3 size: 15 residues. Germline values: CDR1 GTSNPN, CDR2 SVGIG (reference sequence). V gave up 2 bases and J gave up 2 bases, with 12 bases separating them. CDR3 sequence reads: CAWSIRRINTGELFF. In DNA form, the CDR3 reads TGTGCCTGGAGTATTCGGCGGATAAACACCGGGGAGCTGTTTTTT.

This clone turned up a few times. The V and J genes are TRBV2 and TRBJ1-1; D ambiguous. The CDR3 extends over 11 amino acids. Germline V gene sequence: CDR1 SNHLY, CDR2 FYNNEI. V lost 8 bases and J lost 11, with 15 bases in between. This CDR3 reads CASQTRVWAFF. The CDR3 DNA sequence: TGTGCCAGCCAGACCCGGGTTTGGGCTTTCTTT.

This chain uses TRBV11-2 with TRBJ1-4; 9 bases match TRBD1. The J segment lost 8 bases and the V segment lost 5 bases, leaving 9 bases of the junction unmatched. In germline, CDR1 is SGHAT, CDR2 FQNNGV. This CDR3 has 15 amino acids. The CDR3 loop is CASSAGDRDTEKLFF. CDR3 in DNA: TGTGCCAGCAGCGCCGGGGACAGGGATACCGAAAAACTGTTTTTT.

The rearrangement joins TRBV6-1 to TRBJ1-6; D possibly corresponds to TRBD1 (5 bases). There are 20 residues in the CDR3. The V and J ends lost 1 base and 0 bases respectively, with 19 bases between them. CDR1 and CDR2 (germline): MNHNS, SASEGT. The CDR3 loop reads CASSEVQELTGTSYNSPLHF. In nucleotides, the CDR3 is TGTGCCAGCAGTGAAGTACAGGAATTAACTGGAACCTCCTATAATTCACCCCTCCACTTT.

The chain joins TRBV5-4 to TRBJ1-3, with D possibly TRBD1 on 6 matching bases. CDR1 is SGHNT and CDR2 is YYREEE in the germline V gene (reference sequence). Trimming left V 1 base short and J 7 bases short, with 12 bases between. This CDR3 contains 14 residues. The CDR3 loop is CASSLTGKENTIYF. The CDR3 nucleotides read TGTGCCAGCAGCTTGACAGGGAAGGAGAACACCATATATTTT. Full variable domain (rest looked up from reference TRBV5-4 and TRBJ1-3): ETGVTQSPTHLIKTRGQQVTLRCSSQSGHNTVSWYQQALGQGPQFIFQYYREEENGRGNFPPRFSGLQFPNYSSELNVNALELDDSALYLCASSLTGKENTIYFGEGSWLTVV.

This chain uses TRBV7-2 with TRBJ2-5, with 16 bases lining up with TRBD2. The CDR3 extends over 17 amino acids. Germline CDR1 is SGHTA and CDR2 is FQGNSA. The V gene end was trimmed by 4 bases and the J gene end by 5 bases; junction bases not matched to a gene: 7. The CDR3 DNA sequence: TGTGCCAGCAGCTGGGGGACTAGCGGGGGGGCGTGGGAGACCCAGTACTTC. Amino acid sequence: CASSWGTSGGAWETQYF. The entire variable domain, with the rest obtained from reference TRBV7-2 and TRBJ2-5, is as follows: GAGVSQSPSNKVTEKGKDVELRCDPISGHTALYWYRQSLGQGLEFLIYFQGNSAPDKSGLPSDRFSAERTGGSVSTLTIQRTQQEDSAVYLCASSWGTSGGAWETQYFGPGTRLLVL.

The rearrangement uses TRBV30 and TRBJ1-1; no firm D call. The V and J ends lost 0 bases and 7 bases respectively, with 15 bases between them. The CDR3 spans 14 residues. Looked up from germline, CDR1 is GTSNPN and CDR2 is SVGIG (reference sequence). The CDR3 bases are TGTGCCTGGAGTGTCTCATCCCTTACCGGTGAAGCTTTCTTT. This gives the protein CAWSVSSLTGEAFF.

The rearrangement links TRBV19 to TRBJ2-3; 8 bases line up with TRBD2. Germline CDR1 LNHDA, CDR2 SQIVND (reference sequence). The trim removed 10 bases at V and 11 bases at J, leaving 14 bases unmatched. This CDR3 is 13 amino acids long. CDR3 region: CATHTGERGQQYF. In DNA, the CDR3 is TGTGCCACTCATACCGGGGAGCGGGGGCAGCAGTATTTT. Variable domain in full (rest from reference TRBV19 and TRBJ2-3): DGGITQSPKYLFRKEGQNVTLSCEQNLNHDAMYWYRQDPGQGLRLIYYSQIVNDFQKGDIAEGYSVSREKKESFPLTVTSAQKNPTAFYLCATHTGERGQQYFGPGTRLTVL.

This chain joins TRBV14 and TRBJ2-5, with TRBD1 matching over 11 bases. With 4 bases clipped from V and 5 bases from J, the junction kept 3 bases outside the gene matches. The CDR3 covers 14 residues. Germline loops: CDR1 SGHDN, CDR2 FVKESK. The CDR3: CASSRTGGIETQYF. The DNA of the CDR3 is TGTGCCAGCAGCCGGACAGGGGGCATTGAGACCCAGTACTTC.